This is a list of T cell receptor beta chains from one sample in a study of blood T cell repertoires in COVID-19. Produced via immunoSEQ multiplex PCR; TCRdb's table is partial and in-frame only. The table records over 250,000 clones, around 80% of them present only once. Specimen: PBMCs or T cells enriched from blood (not recorded which). The receptors here all came from a man aged 30 to 45 with acute COVID-19. Both conserved end residues are trimmed from each CDR3. Fields, in order: V gene, J gene, CDR3 protein.

V: TRBV19; J: TRBJ1-3; CDR3: ASSIRSSGNTIY
V: TRBV5-1; J: TRBJ2-3; CDR3: ASSFRGNPEGTQY
V: TRBV19; J: TRBJ2-2; CDR3: ASSLWTSGRVTGELF
V: TRBV30; J: TRBJ1-5; CDR3: AGGKGVAQPQH
V: TRBV28; J: TRBJ1-1; CDR3: ASCWGVTEAF
V: TRBV27; J: TRBJ2-2; CDR3: ASSLTGVNTGELF
V: TRBV6-1; J: TRBJ1-1; CDR3: ASSEAPTGGGKAF
V: TRBV4-2; J: TRBJ2-2; CDR3: ASSPSWGAGELF
V: TRBV27; J: TRBJ1-6; CDR3: ASSWDSLNNSPLH
V: TRBV29-1; J: TRBJ1-1; CDR3: SVYRGNTEAF
V: TRBV7-9; J: TRBJ1-5; CDR3: ASSPDSSNQPQH
V: TRBV6-2/TRBV6-3; J: TRBJ1-1; CDR3: ASSYSVIRGQGSVRTEAF
V: TRBV5-1; J: TRBJ2-3; CDR3: ASNAGRITDTQY
V: TRBV5-1; J: TRBJ1-2; CDR3: ASSFGDRGVSGYT
V: TRBV7-2; J: TRBJ2-3; CDR3: ASSQDLGAGGPSAQY
V: TRBV27; J: TRBJ2-2; CDR3: ASHPGQGSGGELF
V: TRBV5-1; J: TRBJ2-5; CDR3: ASSSQGAWGETQY
V: TRBV7-9; J: TRBJ1-5; CDR3: ASSLATGASEYNQPQH
V: TRBV24-1; J: TRBJ2-1; CDR3: ATSELAGPYNEQF
V: TRBV28; J: TRBJ2-4; CDR3: ASSRLAGLLAKNIQY
V: TRBV12-3/TRBV12-4; J: TRBJ2-1; CDR3: ASSPTSGSKF
V: TRBV11-2; J: TRBJ2-1; CDR3: ASSPNLEGSEQF
V: TRBV6-5; J: TRBJ1-2; CDR3: ASSFMSTAAYGYT
V: TRBV28; J: TRBJ1-1; CDR3: ASSFTREAF
V: TRBV5-1; J: TRBJ1-2; CDR3: ATASGTSRYGYT
V: TRBV18; J: TRBJ2-2; CDR3: ASSPLRGLSNTGELF
V: TRBV5-1; J: TRBJ1-1; CDR3: ASSLGGGTEAF